A single T cell receptor beta chain is shown here with its context. These data originate in a study of shared clonotypes between healthy human individuals. V was clipped by 0 bases and J by 3 bases, with 10 bases between them. This CDR3 has 14 residues. CDR1 is SGDLS and CDR2 is YYNGEE in the germline V gene. Sequencing used immunoSEQ multiplex PCR; TCRdb keeps in-frame clones, though not all of them. The top ten hold 0.39% of the sample, which has about 2.3 million clones, over 90% seen once. The clonotype originates from a man between 18 and 29 years old in good health. Some clones in this sample may be carry-over from other donors' samples. The material sequenced was naive CD4+ T cells from PBMCs. The subset denotes: CD45RA+ positively selected. The chain is built from TRBV9 and TRBJ2-7; D remains unclear. The CDR3 region has the DNA TGTGCCAGCAGCGTAGGGGTCACCTTCTACGAGCAGTACTTC. Amino acid sequence: CASSVGVTFYEQYF.